The 23 T cell receptor beta chains reported below all come from one sample, sequenced in a study of OX40 agonist ivuxolimab in advanced cancers. The data were produced by immunoSEQ multiplex PCR, yet TCRdb's version contains in-frame clones alone and is incomplete. This sample has around 19,000 clones, with approximately 70% found just once. Sequenced here: CD4+ or CD8+ T cells sorted from blood, sampled in a trial of the OX40 agonist ivuxolimab. These receptors originate from an adult with an advanced solid tumor such as melanoma, head and neck, liver or kidney cancer.

This chain links TRBV7-6 with TRBJ2-3; 9 bases fit TRBD1. V gave up 4 bases and J gave up 6 bases; unmatched junction bases: 11. CDR1 is SGHVS and CDR2 is FNYEAQ in the germline V gene. CDR3 length equals 16 residues. CDR3 DNA sequence: TGTGCCAGCAGCTCGTTACAGGGGGCTTTGTCTGATACGCAGTATTTT. It translates to CASSSLQGALSDTQYF.

The chain carries TRBV9 and TRBJ2-4; 10 positions agree with TRBD1. Germline trimming cut 4 bases from V and 0 bases from J; bases unmatched to any gene: 4. CDR3 size: 16 residues. Germline loops: CDR1 SGDLS, CDR2 YYNGEE. CDR3 in amino acids: CASSPGTGVAKNIQYF. Written as DNA, the CDR3 is TGTGCCAGCAGCCCAGGGACAGGGGTAGCCAAAAACATTCAGTACTTC.

The chain has TRBV19 and TRBJ2-7, with 8 bases fitting TRBD1. The germline V gene has CDR1 LNHDA and CDR2 SQIVND (reference sequence). V lost 5 bases, J lost 6 bases, and 6 bases stayed unmatched. The CDR3 contains 13 residues. DNA of the CDR3: TGTGCCAGTAGTTTTGGGACAGGTATCGAGCAGTACTTC. This codes for CASSFGTGIEQYF.

This clone turned up a few times. The chain carries TRBV7-6 and TRBJ2-1, with TRBD2 identical over 9 bases. Germline CDR1 is SGHVS and CDR2 is FNYEAQ. This CDR3 contains 16 residues. The trim removed 1 base at V and 3 bases at J, leaving 4 bases unmatched. The CDR3 spells CASSLGSSGVYNEQFF. DNA for the CDR3: TGTGCCAGCAGCTTAGGATCTAGCGGGGTCTACAATGAGCAGTTCTTC.

This clone was seen only once. The V gene is TRBV30, the J gene TRBJ1-2; 8 bases align to TRBD1. V trimming: 2 bases; J trimming: 8 bases; junction bases outside the gene matches: 10. The CDR3 contains 14 residues. CDR1 and CDR2 from the germline V gene are GTSNPN and SVGIG (reference sequence). CDR3 coding DNA: TGTGCCTGGAGTCTCACGACAGGGGCGTACGGCTACACCTTC. Protein sequence: CAWSLTTGAYGYTF.

This clone was detected a few times. The chain links TRBV14 to TRBJ2-3; D might be TRBD1 (5 bases). Trimming pared 0 bases from V and 7 bases from J, leaving 11 bases between. Germline CDR1 and CDR2: SGHDN and FVKESK. The CDR3 length is 14 residues. CDR3 residues: CASSQEGRVYTQYF. CDR3 sequence (DNA): TGTGCCAGCAGCCAAGAGGGCAGGGTATATACGCAGTATTTT.

The V call is TRBV11-3, the J call TRBJ1-6; D not resolved. CDR1 is SGHNT and CDR2 is YENEEA in the germline V gene. The ends were cut back, 0 bases at V and 10 bases at J, with 16 bases in the middle. The CDR3 length is 16 residues. CDR3 in amino acids: CASSLEVGMENSPLHF. Here the CDR3 DNA reads TGTGCCAGCAGCTTAGAGGTTGGGATGGAAAACTCACCCCTCCACTTT.

This chain links TRBV7-8 with TRBJ2-5, with TRBD2 identical over 16 bases. This CDR3 comprises 15 residues. The germline V gene encodes CDR1 SGHVS and CDR2 FQNEAQ. The chain's CDR3 is CATGTSGGAGETQYF. CDR3 DNA: TGTGCTACCGGGACTAGCGGGGGGGCCGGGGAGACCCAGTACTTC. The full variable domain, with the rest looked up from reference TRBV7-8 and TRBJ2-5, is GAGVSQSPRYKVAKRGQDVALRCDPISGHVSLFWYQQALGQGPEFLTYFQNEAQLDKSGLPSDRFFAERPEGSVSTLKIQRTQQEDSAVYLCATGTSGGAGETQYFGPGTRLLVL.

This rearrangement joins TRBV7-9 to TRBJ1-6, with TRBD1 as a possible D gene (6 bases). Germline loops: CDR1 SEHNR, CDR2 FQNEAQ (reference sequence). V dropped 2 bases and J dropped 10 bases, with 15 bases sitting between them. This CDR3 spans 15 amino acids. The CDR3 reads CASSLTGLLGSPLHF. CDR3 coding DNA: TGTGCCAGCAGCTTAACAGGGCTATTAGGATCACCCCTCCACTTT.

The chain has TRBV11-2 and TRBJ1-6; D is ambiguous. This CDR3 spans 16 amino acids. Per germline, CDR1 SGHAT and CDR2 FQNNGV. V lost 5 bases and J 0 bases, leaving 11 bases between the germline ends. This CDR3 is CASSERPGSYNSPLHF. The CDR3 nucleotides are TGTGCCAGCAGCGAGAGGCCGGGCTCCTATAATTCACCCCTCCACTTT.

The chain combines TRBV28 with TRBJ1-5, with 7 bases that match TRBD1. The CDR3 extends over 15 amino acids. Germline V gives CDR1 MDHEN, CDR2 SYDVKM. V was pared by 2 bases and J by 3 bases, with 4 bases of the junction left unmatched. The DNA of the CDR3 is TGTGCCAGCAGTTTACAGGACAGGCCCAATCAGCCCCAGCATTTT. Protein: CASSLQDRPNQPQHF.

This chain links TRBV28 with TRBJ2-5; TRBD2 agrees at 7 bases. The CDR3 has 17 amino acids. Trimming removed 3 bases from V and 1 base from J; junction bases left unmatched: 11. Germline values: CDR1 MDHEN, CDR2 SYDVKM. This CDR3 reads CASSLVRFGGSQETQYF. The DNA for the CDR3 is TGTGCCAGCAGTTTGGTCCGTTTCGGGGGGTCCCAAGAGACCCAGTACTTC. Looking up the rest from reference TRBV28 and TRBJ2-5 gives the full variable domain: DVKVTQSSRYLVKRTGEKVFLECVQDMDHENMFWYRQDPGLGLRLIYFSYDVKMKEKGDIPEGYSVSREKKERFSLILESASTNQTSMYLCASSLVRFGGSQETQYFGPGTRLLVL.

The sample holds many counts of this clone. V usage is TRBV29-1 and J usage is TRBJ2-1; TRBD1 aligns across 7 bases. There are 14 residues in the CDR3. The V gene end was trimmed by 7 bases and the J gene end by 0 bases; junction bases not matched to a gene: 6. Germline values: CDR1 SQVTM, CDR2 ANQGSEA. This CDR3 reads CSAEGQNSYNEQFF. In DNA form, the CDR3 reads TGCAGCGCTGAGGGACAGAACTCCTACAATGAGCAGTTCTTC.

This clone was counted once. This sequence joins TRBV7-9 and TRBJ1-2; D is undetermined. Germline assignment: CDR1 SEHNR and CDR2 FQNEAQ (reference sequence). This CDR3 spans 13 amino acids. With 5 bases removed from V and 4 bases from J, the gap between germline ends came to 11 bases. For the CDR3, the DNA is TGTGCCAGCAGCCATACGGGCCTCTATGGCTACACCTTC. Its translation is CASSHTGLYGYTF.

A note on this clone: This clone may be a read error of a much larger clone one base away. Other DNA sequences in this sample translate to the same CDR3. The chain carries TRBV9 and TRBJ1-3; the D is unclear. The CDR3 length is 14 residues. Trimming removed 0 bases at V and 0 bases at J, with 4 bases between. Per the germline V gene, CDR1 is SGDLS and CDR2 is YYNGEE. Here the CDR3 reads CASSVGISGNTIYF. The CDR3 nucleotides are TGTGCCAGCAGCGTAGGGATCTCTGGAAACACCATATATTTT.

J is TRBJ2-3 and V is TRBV19; weak D call: TRBD1 (5 bases). Trimming removed 4 bases from V and 3 bases from J, with 17 bases in between. The CDR3 totals 16 residues. Germline CDR1 reads LNHDA; CDR2 reads SQIVND (reference sequence). Here the CDR3 DNA reads TGTGCCAGTAGTAACTTTTTGACAGTTGTTACAGATACGCAGTATTTT. The encoded protein is CASSNFLTVVTDTQYF.

V usage is TRBV4-3 and J usage is TRBJ1-2, with D uncertain. V dropped 3 bases and J dropped 8 bases, with 13 bases sitting between them. Germline-derived CDR1 and CDR2 are LGHNA and YSLEER. The CDR3 spans 13 residues. DNA for the CDR3: TGCGCCAGCAGCCATCGGAGCTATCAGGGCTACACCTTC. This translates into CASSHRSYQGYTF.

The sample holds a few counts of this clone. V usage is TRBV7-9 and J usage is TRBJ1-5; perhaps TRBD1 as D (6 bases). The CDR3 has 13 residues. Germline V lookup: CDR1 SEHNR, CDR2 FQNEAQ (reference sequence). The V end was cut by 5 bases, the J end by 5 bases, with 10 bases between. CDR3 sequence: CASSPDSHQPQHF. As DNA, the CDR3 is TGTGCCAGCAGCCCGGACAGCCATCAGCCCCAGCATTTT. Complete variable domain (other parts from reference TRBV7-9 and TRBJ1-5): DTGVSQNPRHKITKRGQNVTFRCDPISEHNRLYWYRQTLGQGPEFLTYFQNEAQLEKSRLLSDRFSAERPKGSFSTLEIQRTEQGDSAMYLCASSPDSHQPQHFGDGTRLSIL.

The chain recombines TRBV11-2 with TRBJ2-7; TRBD1 aligns across 8 bases. The CDR3 contains 16 residues. After removal of 3 bases from V and 5 bases from J, the junction contained 12 bases not matched to a gene. Germline values: CDR1 SGHAT, CDR2 FQNNGV. CDR3 amino acids: CASSLVVTGDADEQYF. The CDR3 DNA reads as TGTGCCAGCAGCTTGGTAGTGACAGGGGATGCGGACGAGCAGTACTTC.

This chain links TRBV6-5 with TRBJ2-3, with a tentative D call TRBD2 (5 bases). The CDR3 contains 15 residues. V lost 6 bases, J lost 2 bases, and 15 bases lay in between. The germline V gene has CDR1 MNHEY and CDR2 SVGAGI. The CDR3 is CASSHPGSYTDTQYF. The CDR3 bases are TGTGCCAGCAGCCACCCGGGGTCTTACACAGATACGCAGTATTTT.

The chain employs TRBV19 and TRBJ2-5, with TRBD2 matching 7 bases. The germline gives CDR1 LNHDA, CDR2 SQIVND (reference sequence). The trim removed 5 bases at V and 1 base at J, leaving 7 bases unmatched. The CDR3 is 15 residues long. In DNA, the CDR3 is TGTGCCAGTAGTGTCCAGCGGGGAACCCAAGAGACCCAGTACTTC. Its translation is CASSVQRGTQETQYF.

The V call is TRBV7-9, the J call TRBJ1-1; no firm D call. This CDR3 contains 13 residues. Germline CDR1 is SEHNR and CDR2 is FQNEAQ (reference sequence). V dropped 5 bases and J dropped 1 base, with 8 bases sitting between them. Written as DNA, the CDR3 is TGTGCCAGCAGCCGCGGGAGGAACACTGAAGCTTTCTTT. Protein sequence: CASSRGRNTEAFF.

This clone was detected only once. V is TRBV30 and J is TRBJ2-2; D is uncertain. The CDR3 is 12 residues long. Germline V gene lookup returns CDR1 GTSNPN and CDR2 SVGIG (reference sequence). The V end lost 2 bases, the J end lost 6 bases, and 7 bases lay between the germline ends. CDR3: CAWSFAAGELFF. The CDR3 region has the DNA TGTGCCTGGAGTTTCGCAGCCGGGGAGCTGTTTTTT.